The clone carrying this TCR beta chain was seen more than once but under ten times. Its antigen is undetermined. Quantitative 5'-RACE with molecular barcodes generated TCR beta libraries. TCRdb itself ran the 5' RACE reads through MiXCR, one entry per CDR3 protein. The table lists about 440,000 distinct CDR3 sequences, approximately 17% of them singletons. This sample is part of a study of CD8 T cells in ankylosing spondylitis. Regarding the study as a whole: What seemed typical of ankylosing spondylitis blood was a TCR beta motif built from several highly homologous variants. There was reportedly significant enrichment of clones that were disease-linked in matched ankylosing spondylitis synovial fluid.

The receptor's source is a male donor with ankylosing spondylitis. Sequencing was done on a sample of blood, either unsorted or a sorted T cell fraction (not recorded which).

CDR3 DNA: TGTGCCAGCACAAAACTAGCGGGGGGGCAAGATACGCAGTATTTT. As protein: CASTKLAGGQDTQYF. The chain is built from TRBV6-1 and TRBJ2-3; 13 bases are a match to TRBD2. Germline values: CDR1 MNHNS, CDR2 SASEGT. CDR3 length: 15 residues. J gave up 5 bases and V 7 bases, and 6 bases lay outside the gene matches.